This T cell receptor beta chain was sequenced in a study of blood T cell repertoires in COVID-19. The germline gives CDR1 LGHDT, CDR2 YNNKEL (reference sequence). The CDR3 is 16 amino acids. V was trimmed by 1 base and J by 10 bases, leaving 17 bases between them. Donors of Cohort 3 who recovered were those that had two negative PCRs, clearance, or symptom resolution. The method was immunoSEQ multiplex PCR; TCRdb's version includes in-frame clones alone and lacks a portion of them. Of 150,000 to 200,000 clones listed, less than 90% were seen once; the top ten hold about 8.6%. This chain uses TRBV3-1 (or the pseudogene TRBV3-2) with TRBJ1-6; no reliable D call. The sequencing input was PBMCs or T cells enriched from blood (not recorded which). This receptor was identified in a woman in her forties or fifties who had recovered from COVID-19. CDR3 in DNA: TGTGCCAGCAGCCAAGTTTCAGAGGGCGCGGGATCACCCCTCCACTTT. As protein: CASSQVSEGAGSPLHF.